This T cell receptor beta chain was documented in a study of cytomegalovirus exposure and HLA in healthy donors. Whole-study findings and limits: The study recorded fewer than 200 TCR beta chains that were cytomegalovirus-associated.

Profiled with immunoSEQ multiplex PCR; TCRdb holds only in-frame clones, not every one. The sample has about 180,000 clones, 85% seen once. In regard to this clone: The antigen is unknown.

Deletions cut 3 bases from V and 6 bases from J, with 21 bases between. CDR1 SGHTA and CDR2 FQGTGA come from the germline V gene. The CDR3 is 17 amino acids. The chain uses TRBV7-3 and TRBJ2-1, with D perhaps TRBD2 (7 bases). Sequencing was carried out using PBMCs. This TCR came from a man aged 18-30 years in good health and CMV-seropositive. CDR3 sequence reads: CASSLGGGPRGANEQFF. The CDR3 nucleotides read TGTGCCAGCAGCTTGGGGGGAGGGCCTCGGGGGGCCAATGAGCAGTTCTTC. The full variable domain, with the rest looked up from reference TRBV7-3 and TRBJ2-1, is GAGVSQTPSNKVTEKGKYVELRCDPISGHTALYWYRQSLGQGPEFLIYFQGTGAADDSGLPNDRFFAVRPEGSVSTLKIQRTERGDSAVYLCASSLGGGPRGANEQFFGPGTRLTVL.